This T cell receptor beta chain was captured in a study of T cell clonality in common variable immunodeficiency. This clone was picked up many times. The antigen is unknown. With the read ending 3 residues before the CDR3 end, the germline J gene is used to fill in that end. Points from the study as a whole: T cell subpopulation sequencing would be needed to explain CVID clonality.

CDR1 DFQATT and CDR2 SNEGSKA come from the germline V gene (reference sequence). This CDR3 is 13 amino acids long. Method: immunoSEQ multiplex PCR; TCRdb's copy keeps in-frame clones and lacks some. This sample includes tens of thousands of clones with no singletons; its ten biggest clones take up over 8%. V is TRBV20-1 and J is TRBJ1-2, with 7 nucleotides matching TRBD1. Sequenced material: peripheral blood mononuclear cells. The origin of this receptor is a person aged 18 to 75 in good health. The covered CDR3 bases are TGCAGTGCTAGACGTGGGCAGGGGGAAGGC. Encoded protein: CSARRGQGEG. The full CDR3 sequence reads CSARRGQGEGYTF.